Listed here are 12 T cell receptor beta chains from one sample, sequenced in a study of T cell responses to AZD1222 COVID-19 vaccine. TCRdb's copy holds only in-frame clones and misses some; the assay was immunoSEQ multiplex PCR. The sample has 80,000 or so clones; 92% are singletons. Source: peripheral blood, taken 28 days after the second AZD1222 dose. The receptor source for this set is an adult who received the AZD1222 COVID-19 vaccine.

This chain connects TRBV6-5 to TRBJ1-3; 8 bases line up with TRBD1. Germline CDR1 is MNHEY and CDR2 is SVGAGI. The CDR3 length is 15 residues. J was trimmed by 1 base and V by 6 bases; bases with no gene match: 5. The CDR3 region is CASRGRGRSGNTIYF. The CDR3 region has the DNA TGTGCCAGCAGAGGCAGGGGGCGGTCTGGAAACACCATATATTTT.

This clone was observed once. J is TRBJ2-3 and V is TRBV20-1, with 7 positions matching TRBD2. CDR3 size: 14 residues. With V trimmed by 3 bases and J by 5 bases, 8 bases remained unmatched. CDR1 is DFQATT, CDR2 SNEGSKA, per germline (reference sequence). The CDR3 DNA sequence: TGCAGTGCTAGTCCCAGCTCGGGGGGAGATACGCAGTATTTT. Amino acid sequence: CSASPSSGGDTQYF.

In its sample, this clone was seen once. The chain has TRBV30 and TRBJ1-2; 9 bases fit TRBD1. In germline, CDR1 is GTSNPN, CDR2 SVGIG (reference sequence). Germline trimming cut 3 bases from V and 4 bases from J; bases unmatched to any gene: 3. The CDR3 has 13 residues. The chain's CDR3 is CAWRGTGTYGYTF. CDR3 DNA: TGTGCCTGGAGGGGGACAGGGACCTATGGCTACACCTTC. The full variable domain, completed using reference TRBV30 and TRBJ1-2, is SQTIHQWPATLVQPVGSPLSLECTVEGTSNPNLYWYRQAAGRGLQLLFYSVGIGQISSEVPQNLSASRPQDRQFILSSKKLLLSDSGFYLCAWRGTGTYGYTFGSGTRLTVV.

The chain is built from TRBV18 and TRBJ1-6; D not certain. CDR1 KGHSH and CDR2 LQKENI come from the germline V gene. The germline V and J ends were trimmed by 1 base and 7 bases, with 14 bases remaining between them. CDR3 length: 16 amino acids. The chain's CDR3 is CASSPLPGGPNSPLHF. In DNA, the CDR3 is TGTGCCAGCTCACCACTTCCGGGAGGGCCAAATTCACCCCTCCACTTT.

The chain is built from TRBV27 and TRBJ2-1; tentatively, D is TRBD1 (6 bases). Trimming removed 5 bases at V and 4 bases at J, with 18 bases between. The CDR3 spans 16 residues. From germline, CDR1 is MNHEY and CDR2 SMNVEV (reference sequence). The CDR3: CASSLSTGEVYNEQFF. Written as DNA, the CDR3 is TGTGCCAGCAGTCTCTCGACAGGAGAAGTATACAATGAGCAGTTCTTC.

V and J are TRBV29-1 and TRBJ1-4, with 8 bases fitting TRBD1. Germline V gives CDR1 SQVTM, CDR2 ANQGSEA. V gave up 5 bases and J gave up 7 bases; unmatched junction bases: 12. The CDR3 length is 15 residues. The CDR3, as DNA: TGCAGCGTTATGTCAAACAGGGGGGGTGCTGAAAAACTGTTTTTT. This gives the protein CSVMSNRGGAEKLFF. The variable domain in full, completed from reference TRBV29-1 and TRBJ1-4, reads SAVISQKPSRDICQRGTSLTIQCQVDSQVTMMFWYRQQPGQSLTLIATANQGSEATYESGFVIDKFPISRPNLTFSTLTVSNMSPEDSSIYLCSVMSNRGGAEKLFFGSGTQLSVL.

The CDR3 sequence is CASSNPYRQGSEAFF. In nucleotides, the CDR3 is TGTGCCAGTAGTAACCCCTACCGACAGGGTTCTGAAGCTTTCTTT. The chain links TRBV19 to TRBJ1-1; 7 nucleotides agree with TRBD1. The V segment lost 4 bases and the J segment 6 bases; nucleotides outside the gene matches: 11. The germline V gene has CDR1 LNHDA and CDR2 SQIVND (reference sequence). The CDR3 extends over 15 amino acids.

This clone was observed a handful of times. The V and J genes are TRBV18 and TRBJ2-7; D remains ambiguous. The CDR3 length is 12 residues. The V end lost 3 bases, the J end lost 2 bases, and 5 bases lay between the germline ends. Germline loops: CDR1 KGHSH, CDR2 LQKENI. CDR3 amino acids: CASSPDPYEQYF. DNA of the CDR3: TGTGCCAGCTCACCCGACCCCTACGAGCAGTACTTC. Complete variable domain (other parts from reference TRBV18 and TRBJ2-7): NAGVMQNPRHLVRRRGQEARLRCSPMKGHSHVYWYRQLPEEGLKFMVYLQKENIIDESGMPKERFSAEFPKEGPSILRIQQVVRGDSAAYFCASSPDPYEQYFGPGTRLTVT.

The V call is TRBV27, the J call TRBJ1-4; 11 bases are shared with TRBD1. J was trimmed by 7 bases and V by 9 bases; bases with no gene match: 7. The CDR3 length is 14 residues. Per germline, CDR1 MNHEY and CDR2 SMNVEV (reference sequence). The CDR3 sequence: CASRWDRGSEKLFF. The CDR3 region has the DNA TGTGCCAGTCGTTGGGACAGGGGGAGTGAAAAACTGTTTTTT.

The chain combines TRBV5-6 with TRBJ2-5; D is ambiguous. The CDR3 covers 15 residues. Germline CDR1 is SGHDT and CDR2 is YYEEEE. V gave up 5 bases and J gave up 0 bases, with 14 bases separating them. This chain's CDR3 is CASRILGDDQETQYF. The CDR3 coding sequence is TGTGCCAGCAGAATATTAGGAGACGACCAAGAGACCCAGTACTTC.

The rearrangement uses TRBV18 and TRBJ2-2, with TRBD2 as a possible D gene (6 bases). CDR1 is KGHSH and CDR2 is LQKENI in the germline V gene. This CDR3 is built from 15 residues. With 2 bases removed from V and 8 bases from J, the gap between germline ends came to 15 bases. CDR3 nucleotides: TGTGCCAGCTCACCAGGCAATAGCGGTGGAGGGGAGCTGTTTTTT. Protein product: CASSPGNSGGGELFF.

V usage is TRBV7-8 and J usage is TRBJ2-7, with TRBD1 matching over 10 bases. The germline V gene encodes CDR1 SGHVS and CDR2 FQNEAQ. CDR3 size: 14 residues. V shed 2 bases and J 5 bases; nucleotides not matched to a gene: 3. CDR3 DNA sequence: TGTGCCAGCAGCTTAATCGACAGGGGGCACGAGCAGTACTTC. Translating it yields CASSLIDRGHEQYF.